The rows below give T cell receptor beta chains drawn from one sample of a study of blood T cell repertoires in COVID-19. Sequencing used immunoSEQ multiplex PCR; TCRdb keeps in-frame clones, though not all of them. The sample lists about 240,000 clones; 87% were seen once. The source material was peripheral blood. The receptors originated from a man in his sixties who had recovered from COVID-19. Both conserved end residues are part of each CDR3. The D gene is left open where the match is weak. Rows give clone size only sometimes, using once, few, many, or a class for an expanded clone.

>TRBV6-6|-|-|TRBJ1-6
CASSLTEPDSPLHF
TGTGCCAGCAGTTTGACAGAGCCTGATTCACCCCTCCACTTT
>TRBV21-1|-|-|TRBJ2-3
CASPAKTGFSDTQYF
TGTGCCAGTCCCGCTAAGACAGGGTTCTCAGATACGCAGTATTTT
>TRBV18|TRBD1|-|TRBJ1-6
CASSPDRVYSPLHF
TGTGCCAGCTCACCGGACAGGGTTTATTCACCCCTCCACTTT
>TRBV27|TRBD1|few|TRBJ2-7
CASSLLSGTGDIEQYF
TGTGCCAGCAGTTTACTATCTGGGACAGGGGATATCGAGCAGTACTTC
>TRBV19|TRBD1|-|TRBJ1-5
CASSNWGQGDSNQPQHF
TGTGCCAGTAGTAACTGGGGACAGGGGGATAGCAATCAGCCCCAGCATTTT
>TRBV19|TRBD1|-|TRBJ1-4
CASSSQGAGSGEKLFF
TGTGCCAGTTCGAGCCAGGGGGCGGGATCTGGTGAAAAACTGTTTTTT
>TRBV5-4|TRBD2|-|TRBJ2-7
CASSAAVGLAGREQYF
TGTGCCAGCAGCGCGGCCGTCGGACTAGCGGGGCGTGAGCAGTACTTC
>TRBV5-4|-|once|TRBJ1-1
CASSLISGEAFF
TGTGCCAGCAGCCTCATTTCAGGGGAAGCTTTCTTT
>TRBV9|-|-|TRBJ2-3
CASSVGGGAPTDTQYF
TGTGCCAGCAGCGTAGGTGGGGGGGCCCCCACAGATACGCAGTATTTT
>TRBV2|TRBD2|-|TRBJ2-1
CARSAPTPGGHNEQFF
TGTGCCCGCTCCGCGCCGACCCCGGGGGGGCACAATGAGCAGTTCTTC
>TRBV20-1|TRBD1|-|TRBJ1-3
CSASRPRGQSSGNTIYF
TGCAGTGCTAGTAGACCAAGGGGGCAGAGCTCTGGAAACACCATATATTTT
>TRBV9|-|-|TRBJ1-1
CASSVGIAEVEAFF
TGTGCCAGCAGCGTAGGCATAGCTGAGGTTGAAGCTTTCTTT
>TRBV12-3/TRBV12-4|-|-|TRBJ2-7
CASTKYGSGEQYF
TGTGCCAGCACCAAGTACGGGTCCGGCGAGCAGTACTTC
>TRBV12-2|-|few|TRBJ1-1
CASRLAPPGQDPQQMNTEAFF
TGTGCAAGTCGCTTAGCCCCCCCGGGACAGGATCCGCAGCAAATGAACACTGAAGCTTTCTTT
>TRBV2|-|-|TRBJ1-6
CASSGTGSSYNSPLHF
TGTGCCAGCAGCGGAACAGGGAGCTCCTATAATTCACCCCTCCACTTT
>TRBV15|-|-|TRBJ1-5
CATSRDLAQPEGYSNQPQHF
TGTGCCACCAGCAGAGATTTGGCCCAACCGGAGGGATATAGCAATCAGCCCCAGCATTTT
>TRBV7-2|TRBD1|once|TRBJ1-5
CASSSGTGFQPQHF
TGTGCCAGCAGCTCCGGGACAGGGTTTCAGCCCCAGCATTTT
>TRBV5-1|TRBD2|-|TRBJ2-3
CASSLASGGGISTDTQYF
TGCGCCAGCAGCTTGGCTAGCGGGGGTGGTATTAGCACAGATACGCAGTATTTT
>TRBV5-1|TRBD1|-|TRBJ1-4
CASSLRGDRATNEKLFF
TGCGCCAGCAGCTTGAGGGGGGACAGGGCAACTAATGAAAAACTGTTTTTT
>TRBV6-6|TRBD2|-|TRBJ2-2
CASSGLAATGELFF
TGTGCCAGCAGTGGACTAGCGGCCACCGGGGAGCTGTTTTTT
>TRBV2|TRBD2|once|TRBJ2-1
CARRLGLAGHNEQFF
TGTGCCAGGCGCCTAGGACTAGCGGGGCACAATGAGCAGTTCTTC
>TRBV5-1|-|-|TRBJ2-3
CASSLVSRTDTQYF
TGCGCCAGCAGCTTGGTGTCCAGGACAGATACGCAGTATTTT
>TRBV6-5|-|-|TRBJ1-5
CASRDINSNQPQHF
TGTGCCAGCAGGGACATCAATAGCAATCAGCCCCAGCATTTT
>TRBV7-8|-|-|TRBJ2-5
CASTLLEGVQETQYF
TGTGCCAGCACCTTACTTGAGGGAGTACAAGAGACCCAGTACTTC
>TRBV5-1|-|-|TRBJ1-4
CASSLGRGTNEKLFF
TGCGCCAGCAGCTTGGGGCGCGGGACTAATGAAAAACTGTTTTTT
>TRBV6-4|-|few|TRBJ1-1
CASSTQVNTEAFF
TGTGCCAGCAGTACACAGGTGAACACTGAAGCTTTCTTT
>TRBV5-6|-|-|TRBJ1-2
CASSLVEGSGGYTF
TGTGCCAGCAGCTTGGTTGAAGGGAGTGGGGGCTACACCTTC
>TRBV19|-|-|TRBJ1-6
CASSIIGGNSPLHF
TGTGCCAGTAGTATCATCGGGGGTAATTCACCCCTCCACTTT
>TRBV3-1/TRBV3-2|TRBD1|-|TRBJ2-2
CASSQGTGTGELFF
TGTGCCAGCAGCCAAGGGACAGGCACCGGGGAGCTGTTTTTT
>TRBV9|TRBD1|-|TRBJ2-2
CASSLGQGARGELFF
TGTGCCAGCAGCTTGGGACAGGGGGCGCGCGGGGAGCTGTTTTTT
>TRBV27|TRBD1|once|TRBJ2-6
CASSLRQGPGANVLTF
TGTGCCAGCAGTTTACGACAGGGTCCTGGGGCCAACGTCCTGACTTTC
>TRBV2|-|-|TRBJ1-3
CASRIPTGNSGNTIYF
TGTGCCAGCAGGATACCAACAGGAAACTCTGGAAACACCATATATTTT
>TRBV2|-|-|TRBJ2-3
CASRTPTLTSGTDTQYF
TGTGCCAGCAGAACACCAACCTTAACCTCTGGCACAGATACGCAGTATTTT
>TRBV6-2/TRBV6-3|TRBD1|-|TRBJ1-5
CASSPPGGGQPQHF
TGTGCCAGCAGTCCCCCAGGGGGAGGTCAGCCCCAGCATTTT
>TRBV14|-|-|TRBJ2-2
CASSHPEWSGELFF
TGTGCCAGCAGCCATCCGGAGTGGTCCGGGGAGCTGTTTTTT
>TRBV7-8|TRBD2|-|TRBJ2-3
CASSGAVGLAGESGYF
TGTGCCAGCAGCGGGGCCGTGGGCCTAGCGGGGGAGTCCGGGTATTTT
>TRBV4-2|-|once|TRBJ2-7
CASSQEFQGTEQYF
TGTGCCAGCAGCCAAGAATTCCAGGGAACCGAGCAGTACTTC
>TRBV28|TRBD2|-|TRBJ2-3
CASMSGGAADTQYF
TGTGCCAGCATGAGCGGGGGGGCTGCAGATACGCAGTATTTT
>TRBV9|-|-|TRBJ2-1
CASSPTPVTGREQFF
TGTGCCAGCAGCCCGACCCCGGTTACGGGTCGAGAGCAGTTCTTC
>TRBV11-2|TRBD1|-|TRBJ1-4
CASSRGGQGDEKLFF
TGTGCCAGCAGCCGAGGGGGACAGGGAGATGAAAAACTGTTTTTT
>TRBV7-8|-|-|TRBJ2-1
CASSHSGEYNEQFF
TGTGCCAGCAGCCATTCGGGGGAATACAATGAGCAGTTCTTC
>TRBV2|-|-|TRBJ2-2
CASTRGRNTGELFF
TGTGCCAGCACGAGGGGGAGGAACACCGGGGAGCTGTTTTTT
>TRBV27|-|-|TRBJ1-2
CASGSGPNYGYTF
TGTGCCAGCGGGTCAGGGCCTAACTATGGCTACACCTTC
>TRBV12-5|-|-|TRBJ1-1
CASGLVLGGLNTEAFF
TGTGCTAGTGGTTTGGTACTTGGCGGATTGAACACTGAAGCTTTCTTT
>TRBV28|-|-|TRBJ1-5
CASSLRSRHQPQHF
TGTGCCAGCAGTTTGAGGTCAAGACATCAGCCCCAGCATTTT
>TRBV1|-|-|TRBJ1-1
CTSSAGQQNTEAFF
TGCACCAGCAGTGCGGGACAGCAGAACACTGAAGCTTTCTTT
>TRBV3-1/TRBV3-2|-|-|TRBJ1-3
CASSQRGRGLSGNTIYF
TGTGCCAGCAGCCAGAGGGGCAGGGGCCTCTCTGGAAACACCATATATTTT
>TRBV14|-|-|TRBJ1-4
CASSQRSPTNEKLFF
TGTGCCAGCAGCCAGCGATCCCCAACTAATGAAAAACTGTTTTTT
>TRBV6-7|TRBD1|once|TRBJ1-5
CASSYTPIPGTGGYSNQPQHF
TGTGCCAGCAGTTACACCCCGATCCCCGGGACAGGGGGCTATAGCAATCAGCCCCAGCATTTT
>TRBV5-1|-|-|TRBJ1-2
CASSLDEDYGYTF
TGCGCCAGCAGCTTGGATGAGGACTATGGCTACACCTTC
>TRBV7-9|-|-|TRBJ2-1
CASSSRQSVTEEQFF
TGTGCCAGCAGCAGCAGACAGAGCGTTACGGAAGAGCAGTTCTTC